Sequencing of this T cell receptor (beta chain) was carried out in a study of coeliac disease. Study-wide background: Coeliac patients had active, refractory type I, or gluten-free-diet-controlled disease.

The CDR3 runs 14 residues. Per germline, CDR1 SNHLY and CDR2 FYNNEI. V dropped 6 bases and J dropped 6; count of bases not matched to a gene: 8. Generated by immunoSEQ multiplex PCR, the TCRdb table keeps only in-frame clones and is missing some. The sample shows about 5,400 clones, 50% to 65% of them seen only once. The TCR was taken from a woman aged 30 to 39 with active celiac disease. The material sequenced was intraepithelial lymphocytes from the gut. The rearrangement joins TRBV2 to TRBJ2-3; 8 nucleotides match TRBD1. The CDR3 reads CASRTGVPGDTQYF. The CDR3 DNA is TGTGCCAGCAGGACAGGGGTGCCAGGTGATACGCAGTATTTT.